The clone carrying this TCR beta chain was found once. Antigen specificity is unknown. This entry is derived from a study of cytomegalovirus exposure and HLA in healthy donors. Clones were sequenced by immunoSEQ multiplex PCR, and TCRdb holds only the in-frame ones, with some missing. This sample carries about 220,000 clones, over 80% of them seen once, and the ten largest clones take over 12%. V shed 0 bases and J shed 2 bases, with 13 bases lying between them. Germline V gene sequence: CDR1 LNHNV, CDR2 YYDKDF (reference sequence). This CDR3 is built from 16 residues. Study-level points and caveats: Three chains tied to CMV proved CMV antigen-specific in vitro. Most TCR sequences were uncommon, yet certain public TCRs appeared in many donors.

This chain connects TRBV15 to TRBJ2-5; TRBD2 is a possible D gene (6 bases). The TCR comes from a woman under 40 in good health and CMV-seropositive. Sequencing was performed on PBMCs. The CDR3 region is CATSRDLGGRQETQYF. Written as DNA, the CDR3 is TGTGCCACCAGCAGAGATTTGGGAGGCAGGCAAGAGACCCAGTACTTC.